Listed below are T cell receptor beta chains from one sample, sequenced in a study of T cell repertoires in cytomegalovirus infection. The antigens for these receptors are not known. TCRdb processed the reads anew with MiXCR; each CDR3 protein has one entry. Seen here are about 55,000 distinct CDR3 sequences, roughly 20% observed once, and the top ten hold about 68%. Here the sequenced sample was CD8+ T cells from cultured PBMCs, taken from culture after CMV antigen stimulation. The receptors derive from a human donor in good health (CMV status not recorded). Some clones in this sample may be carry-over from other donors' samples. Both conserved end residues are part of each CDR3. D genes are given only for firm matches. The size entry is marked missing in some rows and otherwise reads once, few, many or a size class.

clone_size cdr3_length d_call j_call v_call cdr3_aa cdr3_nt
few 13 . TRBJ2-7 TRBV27 CASALGRSYEQYF TGTGCCAGCGCCCTCGGTAGATCCTACGAGCAGTACTTC
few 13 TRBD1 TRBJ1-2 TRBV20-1 CSAVPDRSYGYTF TGCAGTGCTGTCCCGGACAGGTCGTATGGCTACACCTTC
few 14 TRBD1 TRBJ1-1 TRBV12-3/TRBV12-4 CASSPSSGQREAFF TGTGCCAGCAGCCCATCTTCGGGACAGCGTGAAGCTTTCTTT
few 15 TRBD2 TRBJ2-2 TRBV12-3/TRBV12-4 CASRWTSGSTGELFF TGTGCCAGCAGGTGGACTAGCGGGTCCACCGGGGAGCTGTTTTTT
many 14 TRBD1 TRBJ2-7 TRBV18 CASSPGQGDYEQYF TGTGCCAGCTCACCTGGACAGGGGGACTACGAGCAGTACTTC
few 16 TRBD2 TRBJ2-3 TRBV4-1 CASSQEQRGNTDTQYF TGCGCCAGCAGCCAAGAACAGCGGGGGAACACAGATACGCAGTATTTT
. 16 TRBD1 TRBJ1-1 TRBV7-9 CASRTNRGTMNTEAFF TGTGCCAGCAGAACCAACAGGGGTACGATGAACACTGAAGCTTTCTTT
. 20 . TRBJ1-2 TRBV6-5 CASSYYPPPAGTRGAYGYTF TGTGCCAGCAGTTACTACCCACCCCCAGCCGGGACACGAGGGGCCTATGGCTACACCTTC
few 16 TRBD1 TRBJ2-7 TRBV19 CASSPLGTGNSYEQYF TGTGCCAGTAGTCCCCTAGGGACAGGGAATTCCTACGAGCAGTACTTC
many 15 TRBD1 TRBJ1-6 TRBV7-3 CASSPYGQAGAPLHF TGTGCCAGCAGCCCGTACGGACAGGCCGGCGCACCCCTCCACTTT
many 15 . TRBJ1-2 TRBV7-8 CASSLLRIGGYGYTF TGTGCCAGCAGCTTACTCCGGATAGGGGGCTATGGCTACACCTTC
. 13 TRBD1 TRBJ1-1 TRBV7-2 CASSLNRGTEAFF TGTGCCAGCAGCTTAAACAGGGGCACTGAAGCTTTCTTT
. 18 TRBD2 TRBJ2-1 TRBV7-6 CASSLARAGGPKGGEQFF TGTGCCAGCAGCTTAGCAAGGGCGGGAGGGCCTAAGGGTGGTGAGCAGTTCTTC
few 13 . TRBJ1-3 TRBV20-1 CSARGISGNTIYF TGCAGTGCTAGAGGAATTTCTGGAAACACCATATATTTT
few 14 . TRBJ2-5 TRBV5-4 CASSPLSSQETQYF TGTGCCAGCAGCCCTTTAAGCAGCCAAGAGACCCAGTACTTC
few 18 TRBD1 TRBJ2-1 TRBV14 CASSHLPSQGADYNEQFF TGTGCCAGCAGCCATCTACCTTCCCAGGGGGCGGACTACAATGAGCAGTTCTTC